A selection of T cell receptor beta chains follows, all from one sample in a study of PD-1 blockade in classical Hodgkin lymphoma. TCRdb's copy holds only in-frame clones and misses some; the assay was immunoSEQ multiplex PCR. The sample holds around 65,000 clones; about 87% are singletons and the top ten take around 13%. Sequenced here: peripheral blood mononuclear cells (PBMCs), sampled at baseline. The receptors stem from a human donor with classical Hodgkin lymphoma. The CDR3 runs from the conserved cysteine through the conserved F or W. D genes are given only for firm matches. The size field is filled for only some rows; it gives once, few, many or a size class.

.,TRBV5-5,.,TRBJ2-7,CASSHGTYEQYF,TGTGCCAGCAGCCACGGAACCTACGAGCAGTACTTC
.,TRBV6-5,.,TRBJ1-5,CASSRGLVGQPQHF,TGTGCCAGCAGCCGAGGTCTCGTCGGTCAGCCCCAGCATTTT
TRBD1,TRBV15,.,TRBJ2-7,CATSREHRGSGEQYF,TGTGCCACCAGCAGAGAACACAGGGGGTCAGGCGAGCAGTACTTC
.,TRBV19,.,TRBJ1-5,CASSIGSQPQHF,TGTGCCAGTAGTATTGGCAGTCAGCCCCAGCATTTT
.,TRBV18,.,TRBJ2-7,CASSPGTGGEQYF,TGTGCCAGCTCACCGGGAACTGGAGGCGAGCAGTACTTC
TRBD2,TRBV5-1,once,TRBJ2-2,CASSPKRGVAGELFF,TGCGCCAGCAGCCCCAAGCGGGGGGTCGCCGGGGAGCTGTTTTTT
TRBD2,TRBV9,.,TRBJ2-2,CASSVARGLAGPDTGELFF,TGTGCCAGCAGCGTAGCTCGTGGACTAGCGGGGCCTGACACCGGGGAGCTGTTTTTT
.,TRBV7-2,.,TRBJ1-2,CASSLVGTNNYGYTF,TGTGCCAGCAGCTTAGTAGGGACCAATAACTATGGCTACACCTTC
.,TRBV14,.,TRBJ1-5,CASSRTVNQPQHF,TGTGCCAGCAGTAGGACGGTAAATCAGCCCCAGCATTTT
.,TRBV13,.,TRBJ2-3,CASSLGPDTQYF,TGTGCCAGCAGCTTAGGCCCAGATACGCAGTATTTT
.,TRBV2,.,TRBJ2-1,CASRAWSSSYNEQFF,TGTGCCAGCAGGGCCTGGAGCAGCTCCTACAATGAGCAGTTCTTC
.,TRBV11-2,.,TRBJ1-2,CASSLALSQAYGYTF,TGTGCCAGCAGCTTAGCGTTGTCTCAGGCCTATGGCTACACCTTC
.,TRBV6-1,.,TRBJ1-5,CASRKTDGSNQPQHF,TGTGCCAGCAGGAAAACGGACGGGAGCAATCAGCCCCAGCATTTT
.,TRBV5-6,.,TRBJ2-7,CASSAGGSYEQYF,TGTGCCAGCAGCGCCGGGGGTTCCTACGAGCAGTACTTC
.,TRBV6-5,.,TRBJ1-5,CASSYRQGGQPQHF,TGTGCCAGCAGTTACCGGCAGGGCGGGCAGCCCCAGCATTTT
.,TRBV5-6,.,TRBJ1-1,CASSLHPDGTEAFF,TGTGCCAGCAGCTTGCACCCCGACGGAACTGAAGCTTTCTTT
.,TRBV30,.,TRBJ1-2,CAWSDPQGNYGYTF,TGTGCCTGGAGCGATCCGCAGGGCAACTATGGCTACACCTTC
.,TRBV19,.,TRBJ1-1,CASSIYGGAYTEAFF,TGTGCCAGTAGTATATATGGAGGTGCGTACACTGAAGCTTTCTTT
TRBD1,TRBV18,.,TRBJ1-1,CASSPGTGENTEAFF,TGTGCCAGCTCACCGGGGACAGGGGAAAACACTGAAGCTTTCTTT
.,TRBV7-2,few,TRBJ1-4,CASSLGRAGEKLFF,TGTGCCAGCAGCTTAGGGAGGGCGGGGGAAAAACTGTTTTTT
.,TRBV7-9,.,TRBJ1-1,CASSPRSSGNTEAFF,TGTGCCAGCAGCCCGCGTTCGTCTGGGAACACTGAAGCTTTCTTT
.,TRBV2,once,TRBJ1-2,CASSPEGKITNYGYTF,TGTGCCAGCAGCCCCGAGGGCAAGATAACTAACTATGGCTACACCTTC
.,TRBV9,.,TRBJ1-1,CASSSRDYTEAFF,TGTGCCAGCAGCTCCCGGGACTACACTGAAGCTTTCTTT
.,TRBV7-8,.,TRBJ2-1,CASSLVRWGSYNEQFF,TGTGCCAGCAGCTTAGTACGGTGGGGCTCCTACAATGAGCAGTTCTTC
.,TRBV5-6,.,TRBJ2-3,CASSLGLLLSTDTQYF,TGTGCCAGCAGCTTGGGACTCCTCCTTAGCACAGATACGCAGTATTTT
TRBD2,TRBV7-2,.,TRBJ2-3,CASSLGGGANTDTQYF,TGTGCCAGCAGCTTAGGGGGAGGGGCGAACACAGATACGCAGTATTTT
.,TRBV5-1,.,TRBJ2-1,CASSAQLGMDEQFF,TGCGCCAGCAGCGCACAACTAGGAATGGATGAGCAGTTCTTC
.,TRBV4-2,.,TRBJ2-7,CASSLSGNPYEQYF,TGTGCCAGCAGCTTATCGGGGAACCCCTACGAGCAGTACTTC
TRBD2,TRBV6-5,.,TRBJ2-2,CASSSLTSGGTGELFF,TGTGCCAGCAGTTCCCTGACTAGCGGGGGCACCGGGGAGCTGTTTTTT
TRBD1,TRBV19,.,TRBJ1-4,CASSIYRGGREKLFF,TGTGCCAGTAGTATTTACAGGGGGGGGCGCGAAAAACTGTTTTTT
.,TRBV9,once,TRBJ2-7,CASSVGGNSYEQYF,TGTGCCAGCAGCGTAGGTGGGAATTCCTACGAGCAGTACTTC
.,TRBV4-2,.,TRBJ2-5,CASSQESGVETQYF,TGTGCCAGCAGCCAAGAATCCGGGGTAGAGACCCAGTACTTC
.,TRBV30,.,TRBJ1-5,CAWSEQDNQPQHF,TGTGCCTGGAGTGAGCAGGACAATCAGCCCCAGCATTTT
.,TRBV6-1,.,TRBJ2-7,CASSPNPWQQYF,TGTGCCAGCAGCCCTAACCCCTGGCAGCAGTACTTC
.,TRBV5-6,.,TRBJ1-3,CASSLAGRAGNTIYF,TGTGCCAGCAGCTTGGCAGGGAGGGCTGGAAACACCATATATTTT
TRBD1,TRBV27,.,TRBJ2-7,CASSLSGQGSYEQYF,TGTGCCAGCAGTTTATCGGGACAGGGCTCCTACGAGCAGTACTTC
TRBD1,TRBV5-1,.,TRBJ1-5,CASSYAGGAEQPQHF,TGTGCCAGCAGTTATGCAGGGGGCGCGGAGCAGCCCCAGCATTTT
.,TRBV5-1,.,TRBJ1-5,CASSWGGAGNQPQHF,TGCGCCAGCAGCTGGGGAGGCGCTGGCAATCAGCCCCAGCATTTT
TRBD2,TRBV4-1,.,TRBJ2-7,CASSQDSGLAVADEQYF,TGCGCCAGCAGCCAAGATTCGGGACTAGCGGTAGCAGACGAGCAGTACTTC
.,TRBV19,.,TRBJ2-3,CASSINAVRGDTDTQYF,TGTGCCAGTAGTATAAACGCGGTAAGGGGAGACACAGATACGCAGTATTTT
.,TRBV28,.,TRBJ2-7,CASSATGAPTPYEQYF,TGTGCCAGCAGTGCCACAGGCGCCCCCACCCCCTACGAGCAGTACTTC
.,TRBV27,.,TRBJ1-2,CASSSAGQSYGYTF,TGTGCCAGCAGTTCCGCCGGACAGAGCTATGGCTACACCTTC
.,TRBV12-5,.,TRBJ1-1,CASGASGARTEAFF,TGTGCTAGTGGGGCCTCGGGGGCGAGGACTGAAGCTTTCTTT
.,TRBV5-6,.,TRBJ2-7,CASSLGVRQAPYEQYF,TGTGCCAGCAGCTTGGGAGTGCGGCAGGCTCCCTACGAGCAGTACTTC
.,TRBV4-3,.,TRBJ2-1,CASSQDSTPSGSYNEQFF,TGCGCCAGCAGCCAAGACTCAACTCCCAGCGGTTCCTACAATGAGCAGTTCTTC
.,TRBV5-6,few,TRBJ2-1,CASSHRVFPSHNEQFF,TGTGCCAGCAGCCACCGGGTCTTCCCCTCTCACAATGAGCAGTTCTTC
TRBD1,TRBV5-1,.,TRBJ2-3,CASSLGQGIRYF,TGCGCCAGCAGCTTGGGACAGGGGATACGGTATTTT
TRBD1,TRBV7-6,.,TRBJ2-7,CASSSRTGSNEQYF,TGTGCCAGCAGCTCCCGGACAGGTAGCAACGAGCAGTACTTC
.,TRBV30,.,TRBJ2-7,CAWTVPGISYEQYF,TGTGCCTGGACTGTACCGGGGATCTCCTACGAGCAGTACTTC
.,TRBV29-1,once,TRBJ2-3,CSVPRFDTDTQYF,TGCAGCGTTCCAAGATTCGACACAGATACGCAGTATTTT
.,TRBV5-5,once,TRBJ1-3,CASSDFRISGNTIYF,TGTGCCAGCAGCGACTTCAGGATCTCTGGAAACACCATATATTTT
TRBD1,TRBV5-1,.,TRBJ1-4,CASSLQGASNEKLFF,TGCGCCAGCAGCCTCCAGGGGGCGTCTAATGAAAAACTGTTTTTT
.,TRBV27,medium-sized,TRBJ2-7,CATYGSSYEQYF,TGTGCCACCTACGGAAGTTCCTACGAGCAGTACTTC